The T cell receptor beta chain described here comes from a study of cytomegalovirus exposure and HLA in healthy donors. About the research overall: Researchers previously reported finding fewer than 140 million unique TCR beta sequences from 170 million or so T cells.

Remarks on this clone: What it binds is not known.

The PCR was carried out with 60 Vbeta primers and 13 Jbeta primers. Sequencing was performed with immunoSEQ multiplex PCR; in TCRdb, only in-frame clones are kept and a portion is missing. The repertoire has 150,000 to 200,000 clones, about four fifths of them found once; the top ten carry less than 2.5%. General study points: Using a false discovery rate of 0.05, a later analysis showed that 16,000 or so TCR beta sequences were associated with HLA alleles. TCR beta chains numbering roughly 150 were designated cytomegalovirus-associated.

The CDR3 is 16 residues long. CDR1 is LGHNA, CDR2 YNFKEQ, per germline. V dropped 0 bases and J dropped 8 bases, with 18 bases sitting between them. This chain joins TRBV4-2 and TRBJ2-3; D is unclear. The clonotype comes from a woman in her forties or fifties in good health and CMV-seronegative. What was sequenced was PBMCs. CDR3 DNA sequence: TGTGCCAGCAGCCAAGATCCGGCCGCGCCAGGCCCTACGCAGTATTTT. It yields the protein CASSQDPAAPGPTQYF.